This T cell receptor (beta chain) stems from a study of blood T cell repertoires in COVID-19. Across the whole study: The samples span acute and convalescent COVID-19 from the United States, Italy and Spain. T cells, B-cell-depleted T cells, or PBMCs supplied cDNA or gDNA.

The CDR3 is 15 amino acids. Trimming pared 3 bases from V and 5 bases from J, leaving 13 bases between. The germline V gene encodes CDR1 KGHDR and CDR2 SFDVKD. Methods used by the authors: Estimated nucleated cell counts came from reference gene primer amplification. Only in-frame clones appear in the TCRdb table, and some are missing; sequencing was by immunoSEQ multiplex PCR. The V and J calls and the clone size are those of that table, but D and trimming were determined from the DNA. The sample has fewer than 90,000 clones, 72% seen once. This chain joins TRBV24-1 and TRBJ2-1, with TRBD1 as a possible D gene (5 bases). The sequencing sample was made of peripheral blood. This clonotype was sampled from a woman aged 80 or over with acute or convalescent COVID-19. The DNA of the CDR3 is TGTGCCACCAGTGATGTGATAGACAGAGACAATGAGCAGTTCTTC. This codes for CATSDVIDRDNEQFF.